This T cell receptor beta chain was found in a study of radiotherapy plus CTLA-4 blockade in lung cancer (dated by TCRdb to 2016 to 2018). For context, the study as a whole: Objective responses were observed in approximately 19% of enrolled patients, and disease control was achieved in about 32%. General findings and caveats noted by the study authors: After treatment with radiotherapy and ipilimumab, TCR clones that originated in tumors expanded in peripheral blood. The strongest predictors of response, as reported, were early dynamic changes in blood T cell clones along with a rise in serum interferon-beta after radiation.

The study evaluated CTLA-4 blockade (ipilimumab) given together with focal radiation therapy in patients who had chemo-refractory metastatic non-small-cell lung cancer. Library construction relied on the immunoSEQ multiplex PCR assay. In its TCRdb copy, this immuneACCESS table keeps in-frame sequences only and misses some clones. Where compared with another copy, unresolved V genes explain less than half of these, and the others have no known cause. The sample contains some 110,000 clones, about four fifths of them found a single time. The ten largest clones add up to approximately 5% of the sample. Including cysteine and phenylalanine, the CDR3 has 13 amino acids. Only the CDR3 region is kept as DNA, spanning 39 bases read in frame from base 1. The germline V gene supplies CDR1 MNHEY and CDR2 SVGAGI. V lost 7 bases and J lost 8 bases; the stretch between them is 12 bases long. As for this clone: The target of this receptor is not known. No qualities accompany the bases; no much larger clone lies one base away.

The material was peripheral blood, obtained from a patient treated with radiotherapy plus ipilimumab. The receptor was derived from a human donor with non-small cell lung cancer who had a partial response to radiotherapy plus ipilimumab. The chain was built from TRBV6-5 and TRBJ1-6; the D region possibly corresponds to TRBD1 (6 bases align). The CDR3 region reads CASNGQTHSPLHF. At the DNA level, the sequence is TGTGCCAGCAACGGACAGACCCATTCACCCCTCCACTTT.